This T cell receptor beta chain was sequenced in a study of blood T cell repertoires in COVID-19. Produced via immunoSEQ multiplex PCR; TCRdb's table is partial and in-frame only. The repertoire has 200,000 to 250,000 clones, 85% to 90% of them found once; the top ten carry 2.7%. Trimming shortened V by 8 bases and J by 5 bases, and 27 bases separated the two germline ends. Germline V CDR1 and CDR2: MNHEY, SMNVEV (reference sequence). This CDR3 comprises 18 residues. This clonotype was sampled from a woman between 55 and 75 years old with acute or convalescent COVID-19. The specimen sequenced was peripheral blood. The rearrangement uses TRBV27 and TRBJ2-2; tentatively, D is TRBD1 or TRBD2 (10 bases each). The CDR3 DNA is TGTGCCAGCCTCGGGACAGGGGAGCGGGAGGGGGTTACCGGGGAGCTGTTTTTT. This encodes CASLGTGEREGVTGELFF.